One and the same sample provided the 29 T cell receptor beta chains below, sequenced in a study of T cell repertoires in cytomegalovirus infection (dated by TCRdb to the late 2010s). The instrument given in TCRdb is Illumina HiSeq 1500. TCRdb reanalyzed the raw reads on its own, using fastp at Q25 for trimming and MiXCR for clone calling, and kept in-frame beta chains. Rows are combined by CDR3 protein, so each entry shows the most common genes and DNA. This sample is represented by some 200,000 distinct CDR3 sequences; approximately 38% of them were singletons. The ten largest make up roughly three fifths of the sample. Antigens of these TCRs are unknown. Taken with the paper, the label for treatment or condition translates to: in vitro stimulation with specific CMV peptide epitopes to enrich CMV-specific T cells. Sequencing was performed on CD8+ T cells from cultured PBMCs, taken from culture after CMV antigen stimulation. The receptors here all came from a human donor in good health (CMV status not recorded). Some clones in this sample may be carry-over from other donors' samples.

This clonotype was recorded a few times. The chain couples TRBV27 to TRBJ2-1; possible D gene TRBD2, 5 bases. The CDR3 runs 18 residues. Trimming left V 3 bases short and J 5 bases short, with 23 bases between. Germline-derived CDR1 and CDR2 are MNHEY and SMNVEV (reference sequence). In nucleotides, the CDR3 is TGTGCCAGCAGTTTTTACGTCTTAGGTAAAGCGGAAGACAATGAGCAGTTCTTC. Translation gives CASSFYVLGKAEDNEQFF.

The chain has TRBV5-1 and TRBJ2-7; 13 bases match TRBD2. CDR1 is SGHRS, CDR2 YFSETQ, per germline. The V gene end was trimmed by 0 bases and the J gene end by 2 bases; junction bases not matched to a gene: 5. CDR3 length: 17 residues. The CDR3 DNA follows: TGCGCCAGCAGCTTGGATGGGACTAGCGGGGAAGCCTACGAGCAGTACTTC. This encodes CASSLDGTSGEAYEQYF.

This clonotype showed up just a few times. The chain is built from TRBV9 and TRBJ1-2; D is possibly TRBD1 (5 bases). V was pared by 1 base and J by 4 bases, with 11 bases between. Germline V gene sequence: CDR1 SGDLS, CDR2 YYNGEE. The CDR3 runs 14 residues. The CDR3 nucleotides are TGTGCCAGCAGCGTAACTACTGACAGCTATGGCTACACCTTC. Protein: CASSVTTDSYGYTF.

By its share, this clonotype is medium-sized (0.01 to 0.1%). The V call is TRBV28, the J call TRBJ2-1; 8 bases fit TRBD1. Trimming cost V 5 bases and J 4 bases; bases outside gene matches: 7. This CDR3 is 15 amino acids long. CDR1 is MDHEN, CDR2 SYDVKM, per germline. The CDR3 nucleotides read TGTGCCAGCAGTAGAACAGGGGGTGCGTACAATGAGCAGTTCTTC. This gives the protein CASSRTGGAYNEQFF.

A few counts support this clonotype. The chain is built from TRBV27 and TRBJ2-1; 8 nucleotides match TRBD1. The trim removed 5 bases at V and 6 bases at J, leaving 3 bases unmatched. Germline V gene lookup returns CDR1 MNHEY and CDR2 SMNVEV (reference sequence). The CDR3 loop spans 13 amino acids. The CDR3 sequence is CASSLTGVNEQFF. The CDR3 DNA sequence: TGTGCCAGCAGTCTGACAGGGGTCAATGAGCAGTTCTTC.

This clonotype was seen once. This chain links TRBV6-1 with TRBJ2-7; D is unresolved. Germline-derived CDR1 and CDR2 are MNHNS and SASEGT. CDR3 size: 11 residues. Trimming cost V 5 bases and J 5 bases, with 7 bases left between them. The CDR3 region is CASSFAHEQYF. CDR3 nucleotide sequence: TGTGCCAGCAGTTTCGCGCACGAGCAGTACTTC.

This clonotype was picked up one time. The V gene is TRBV5-4, the J gene TRBJ1-3, with unresolved D. Between the trimmed V and J ends, which lost 4 bases and 4 bases, there was a span of 18 bases. This CDR3 contains 16 residues. Germline CDR1 and CDR2: SGHNT and YYREEE (reference sequence). CDR3 amino acids: CASSPTSEGAGNTIYF. The CDR3, as DNA: TGTGCCAGCAGCCCGACGTCGGAGGGAGCCGGAAACACCATATATTTT.

The chain couples TRBV2 to TRBJ2-7; D uncertain. The CDR3 length is 15 residues. Germline lookup yields CDR1 SNHLY and CDR2 FYNNEI. Trimming took off 3 bases at V and 0 bases at J, with 12 bases between the two ends. CDR3 residues: CASSDPQRVSYEQYF. The CDR3 nucleotides read TGTGCCAGCAGTGATCCCCAGAGAGTCTCCTACGAGCAGTACTTC.

This chain connects TRBV25-1 to TRBJ2-3; TRBD2 matches at 9 bases. V gave up 3 bases and J gave up 11 bases; unmatched junction bases: 15. The germline V gene has CDR1 MGHDK and CDR2 SYGVNS. The CDR3 has 16 amino acids. The CDR3 here is CASSEWTAIAGDEQYF. DNA of the CDR3: TGTGCCAGCAGTGAGTGGACCGCGATAGCGGGAGATGAGCAGTATTTT.

This clonotype was observed a few times. The chain couples TRBV20-1 to TRBJ1-1, with a possible D match to TRBD1 (6 bases). The CDR3 is 12 residues long. In germline, CDR1 is DFQATT, CDR2 SNEGSKA (reference sequence). Trimming pared 7 bases from V and 7 bases from J, leaving 16 bases between. The CDR3 spells CSVRGEVDEAFF. The CDR3 nucleotides are TGCAGTGTGAGGGGGGAGGTGGATGAAGCTTTCTTT.

This clonotype was detected only a few times. This sequence joins TRBV12-5 and TRBJ1-5; D perhaps matches TRBD1 (5 bases). The germline V and J ends were trimmed by 6 bases and 3 bases, with 12 bases remaining between them. The V gene's germline CDR1 is LGHNT and CDR2 FRNRAP. The CDR3 consists of 14 residues. As DNA, the CDR3 is TGTGCTAGTGGCCTAGGGGCCTACAATCAGCCCCAGCATTTT. This gives the protein CASGLGAYNQPQHF.

This clonotype was recorded many times. J is TRBJ2-1 and V is TRBV29-1; 7 bases are a match to TRBD1. The CDR3 has 11 residues. Per the germline V gene, CDR1 is SQVTM and CDR2 is ANQGSEA. V gave up 5 bases and J gave up 10 bases; unmatched junction bases: 5. For the CDR3, the DNA is TGCAGCGTTTACCGGGACAGAGAGCAGTTCTTC. Amino acid sequence: CSVYRDREQFF.

This clonotype was observed a few times. The chain carries TRBV7-6 and TRBJ2-1; perhaps TRBD2 as D (5 bases). Trimming left V 6 bases short and J 6 bases short, with 21 bases between. Germline loops: CDR1 SGHVS, CDR2 FNYEAQ. The CDR3 is made up of 16 amino acids. CDR3 in DNA: TGTGCCAGCAGTACCTCCTTGAGAGGGTGGGGCAATGAGCAGTTCTTC. The encoded protein is CASSTSLRGWGNEQFF.

The chain uses TRBV12-3 or TRBV12-4 and TRBJ2-3; D is uncertain. V lost 9 bases to trimming and J lost 3 bases, with 10 bases between them. There are 12 residues in the CDR3. In DNA, the CDR3 is TGTGCCAGACCGGCTAGGACAGATACGCAGTATTTT. It is translated as CARPARTDTQYF.

The chain links TRBV7-4 to TRBJ2-3; D is ambiguous. Per the germline V gene, CDR1 is SGHVT and CDR2 is SQSDAQ. The germline V and J ends were trimmed by 2 bases and 4 bases, with 10 bases remaining between them. The CDR3 sequence is 14 residues long. The chain's CDR3 is CASSLSPSPDTQYF. CDR3 sequence (DNA): TGTGCCAGCAGCTTATCCCCCTCCCCAGATACGCAGTATTTT.

In its sample, this clonotype was seen many times. The chain uses TRBV2 and TRBJ2-5, with TRBD2 as a possible D gene (6 bases). The germline V and J ends were trimmed by 7 bases and 4 bases, with 13 bases remaining between them. The CDR3 consists of 13 residues. Germline V gene lookup returns CDR1 SNHLY and CDR2 FYNNEI. In DNA, the CDR3 is TGTGCCAGCAATTCAGCGCGGGGAGAGACCCAGTACTTC. Its translation: CASNSARGETQYF.

This clonotype occurred a few times. This chain joins TRBV2 and TRBJ1-6, with 7 nucleotides matching TRBD1. V was clipped by 11 bases and J by 14 bases; unmatched bases: 9. Per the germline V gene, CDR1 is SNHLY and CDR2 is FYNNEI. This CDR3 is built from 11 residues. CDR3 sequence reads: CARQGVRTLHF. The CDR3 DNA reads TGTGCCCGACAGGGAGTTAGGACCCTCCACTTT.

This clonotype was seen a few times. The chain carries TRBV28 and TRBJ1-1, with unresolved D. The CDR3 loop spans 17 amino acids. The V and J ends lost 3 bases and 1 base respectively, with 18 bases between them. Germline V gives CDR1 MDHEN, CDR2 SYDVKM. DNA for the CDR3: TGTGCCAGCAGTTTCCCTCGTCCGCGAATAGGGAACACTGAAGCTTTCTTT. Encoded protein: CASSFPRPRIGNTEAFF.

CDR3 DNA sequence: TGTGCCAGCAGCCCACCCGGGGGTCTAGGGGAGACCCAGTACTTC. It is translated as CASSPPGGLGETQYF. The J gene is TRBJ2-5, the V gene TRBV7-8; the D gene is possibly TRBD2 (6 bases). The CDR3 is 15 amino acids. Germline values: CDR1 SGHVS, CDR2 FQNEAQ. V was cut by 5 bases and J by 5 bases, with 18 bases left in between.

This clonotype was seen once. The rearrangement links TRBV6-5 to TRBJ2-2, with D tentatively TRBD1 or TRBD2 (5 bases each). This CDR3 has 16 amino acids. Per germline, CDR1 MNHEY and CDR2 SVGAGI. Trimming took off 2 bases at V and 4 bases at J, with 14 bases between the two ends. The CDR3 DNA sequence: TGTGCCAGCAGTTACACCGAGGGGTTGGGCACCGGGGAGCTGTTTTTT. Protein: CASSYTEGLGTGELFF.

The V call is TRBV5-6, the J call TRBJ2-2; TRBD1 is a possible D gene (6 bases). The CDR3 runs to 14 residues. CDR1 SGHDT and CDR2 YYEEEE come from the germline V gene. V lost 4 bases and J 2 bases, leaving 9 bases between the germline ends. The CDR3 bases are TGTGCCAGCAGCGAGGACAGAAACACCGGGGAGCTGTTTTTT. This sequence encodes CASSEDRNTGELFF.

V and J are TRBV29-1 and TRBJ2-1; 7 positions agree with TRBD1. The germline CDR1 and CDR2 sequences are SQVTM and ANQGSEA. With 8 bases clipped from V and 6 bases from J, the junction kept 16 bases outside the gene matches. The CDR3 covers 15 residues. CDR3: CSMRGLLNMGNEQFF. DNA for the CDR3: TGCAGCATGAGGGGGCTCTTAAACATGGGCAATGAGCAGTTCTTC.

This clonotype came up a few times. V is TRBV4-1 and J is TRBJ2-5; 7 nucleotides agree with TRBD1. V lost 0 bases and J lost 3; bases outside the gene matches: 4. Germline V lookup: CDR1 MGHRA, CDR2 YSYEKL. CDR3 length equals 15 residues. CDR3 sequence reads: CASSQEGTEKETQYF. The CDR3 nucleotides are TGCGCCAGCAGCCAAGAGGGGACAGAGAAAGAGACCCAGTACTTC.

The chain links TRBV7-4 to TRBJ2-7; D gene ambiguous. The CDR3 is 14 residues long. The germline V gene has CDR1 SGHVT and CDR2 SQSDAQ. Trimming removed 5 bases from V and 7 bases from J, with 18 bases in between. The CDR3 DNA reads as TGTGCCAGCAGCCCCGGTAGTGATCTACGAGAGCAGTACTTC. Protein: CASSPGSDLREQYF. The full variable domain, with the rest looked up from reference TRBV7-4 and TRBJ2-7, is GAGVSQSPRYKVAKRGRDVALRCDSISGHVTLYWYRQTLGQGSEVLTYSQSDAQRDKSGRPSGRFSAERPERSVSTLKIQRTEQGDSAVYLCASSPGSDLREQYFGPGTRLTVT.

V is TRBV2 and J is TRBJ2-1, with 9 positions matching TRBD2. Germline V gene sequence: CDR1 SNHLY, CDR2 FYNNEI. Trimming took 4 bases from V and 6 from J; bases not matched to a gene: 13. The CDR3 loop spans 17 amino acids. Here the CDR3 DNA reads TGTGCCAGCAGTGCAGGGATAGCGGGGGCCATACGCAATGAGCAGTTCTTC. Translating it yields CASSAGIAGAIRNEQFF.

There are many counts of this clonotype. This chain joins TRBV7-6 and TRBJ2-1; 8 bases line up with TRBD2. The junction had 18 bases not matched to a gene; V was cut back by 2 bases and J by 0 bases. This CDR3 comprises 21 residues. In germline, CDR1 is SGHVS, CDR2 FNYEAQ. The CDR3 spells CASSLTRTSGQTSGSYNEQFF. CDR3 nucleotide sequence: TGTGCCAGCAGCTTAACCAGAACTAGCGGCCAAACTAGTGGCTCCTACAATGAGCAGTTCTTC.

The chain recombines TRBV12-3 or TRBV12-4 with TRBJ1-5; no reliable D call. V lost 1 base, J lost 4 bases, and 5 bases lay in between. The CDR3 is 13 amino acids. The CDR3: CASSLDLNQPQHF. The CDR3 DNA sequence: TGTGCCAGCAGTTTAGACCTTAATCAGCCCCAGCATTTT.

This clonotype was counted a few times. The gene calls are TRBV28 and TRBJ2-3, with D maybe TRBD2 (6 bases). In germline, CDR1 is MDHEN, CDR2 SYDVKM. Deletions cut 2 bases from V and 1 base from J, with 13 bases between. The CDR3 contains 16 residues. CDR3 sequence reads: CASSLGVGTRTDTQYF. The CDR3 region has the DNA TGTGCCAGCAGTTTAGGGGTCGGGACTCGCACAGATACGCAGTATTTT.

The sample holds a few counts of this clonotype. J is TRBJ1-5 and V is TRBV7-2; D is unresolved. V was cut by 5 bases and J by 6 bases, with 17 bases left in between. This CDR3 has 15 amino acids. Per germline, CDR1 SGHTA and CDR2 FQGNSA. The CDR3: CASSPDASTRQPQHF. DNA for the CDR3: TGTGCCAGCAGCCCAGACGCCTCGACACGTCAGCCCCAGCATTTT. The complete variable domain, with remaining parts taken from reference TRBV7-2 and TRBJ1-5, reads GAGVSQSPSNKVTEKGKDVELRCDPISGHTALYWYRQSLGQGLEFLIYFQGNSAPDKSGLPSDRFSAERTGGSVSTLTIQRTQQEDSAVYLCASSPDASTRQPQHFGDGTRLSIL.